This TCR beta chain was captured in a study of CD8 T cells in Susac syndrome. Reverse transcription of about 0.5 to 1 ug RNA was carried out with random hexamers. From the immunoSEQ multiplex PCR reads, TCRdb called clonotypes with MiXCR, one entry per CDR3 protein. The sample has about 180,000 distinct CDR3 sequences, roughly 94% seen once. After removal of 0 bases from V and 7 bases from J, the junction contained 6 bases not matched to a gene. CDR3 length: 15 residues. Per germline, CDR1 SGHRS and CDR2 YFSETQ. The source material was CD4+ T cells from PBMCs. The chain employs TRBV5-1 and TRBJ2-5, with TRBD1 identical over 10 bases. This TCR was recovered from a human donor with Susac syndrome. CDR3 sequence (DNA): TGCGCCAGCAGCTTGGCCGGGACAGGGGAGGTGACCCAGTACTTC. Protein: CASSLAGTGEVTQYF.